The clone carrying this T cell receptor (beta chain) was found a few times. This sample was taken from a study of T-cell memory formation after mild COVID-19. Using its own MiXCR run on the 5' RACE reads, TCRdb lists one record per CDR3 protein. The repertoire holds roughly 610,000 distinct CDR3 sequences, with roughly a sixth as singletons. The ends were cut back, 5 bases at V and 2 bases at J, with 12 bases in the middle. Germline V gives CDR1 SEHNR, CDR2 FQNEAQ (reference sequence). The CDR3 covers 15 residues. The sequencing sample was made of PBMCs or a T cell subset sorted from them (not recorded which). The chain uses TRBV7-9 and TRBJ2-2, with D perhaps TRBD1 or TRBD2 (5 bases each). This clonotype was sampled from an adult woman who had mild COVID-19 (a few samples of this study predate the infection). Cell type and time point are not known. The chain's CDR3 is CASSPRGDNTGELFF. CDR3 sequence (DNA): TGTGCCAGCAGCCCGAGAGGGGACAACACCGGGGAGCTGTTTTTT.